The 18 T cell receptor beta chains listed next were all sequenced from one sample in a study of T cell responses to AZD1222 COVID-19 vaccine (dated by TCRdb to about 2021). Sample time point, as interpreted from the label and publication: about 28 days (+/-7) after the second vaccine dose. Library preparation used the immunoSEQ multiplex PCR assay. TCRdb retrieved this table from immuneACCESS and kept in-frame rearrangements only. Not all clones are present; in checked studies, unresolved V genes account for under half, and no reason is known for the remainder. This sample comprises around 130,000 clones, about 88% of them detected only once. Of the sample, less than 3.5% is held by the ten largest clones. Sequencing was performed on peripheral blood, taken 28 days after the second AZD1222 dose. These receptors were collected from an adult who received the AZD1222 COVID-19 vaccine.

A note on this clone: One end of the junction does not line up with germline, which may come from a read error. V is TRBV7-7 and J is TRBJ1-1; 7 bases are a match to TRBD1. Germline V gives CDR1 SSHAT, CDR2 FNYEAQ (reference sequence). The CDR3 contains 13 residues. CDR3 region: CASSTGVGTEAFF. As DNA, the CDR3 is TGTGCTAGCAGCACAGGGGTTGGGACTGAAGCTTTCTTT.

The V gene is TRBV3-1 (or the pseudogene TRBV3-2), the J gene TRBJ2-3; D possibly corresponds to TRBD1 (6 bases). The V gene lost 2 bases and the J gene lost 4 bases, with 10 bases spanning the gap. The CDR3 has 14 amino acids. Looked up from germline, CDR1 is LGHDT and CDR2 is YNNKEL (reference sequence). The CDR3 loop reads CASSQNRVADTQYF. CDR3 coding DNA: TGTGCCAGCAGCCAAAACAGGGTGGCAGATACGCAGTATTTT.

The chain uses TRBV9 and TRBJ2-2; D tentatively fits TRBD1 or TRBD2 (5 bases each). The CDR3 is 13 amino acids. CDR1 and CDR2 (germline): SGDLS, YYNGEE. V was pared by 0 bases and J by 6 bases, with 6 bases between. The CDR3 sequence: CASSVVGAGELFF. The CDR3 DNA reads TGTGCCAGCAGCGTAGTGGGGGCCGGGGAGCTGTTTTTT.

The gene calls are TRBV6-5 and TRBJ2-6, with D uncertain. Trimming removed 7 bases at V and 0 bases at J, with 4 bases between. There are 13 residues in the CDR3. CDR1 is MNHEY, CDR2 SVGAGI, per germline. In nucleotides, the CDR3 is TGTGCCAGCACCCTCTCTGGGGCCAACGTCCTGACTTTC. It specifies CASTLSGANVLTF.

The CDR3 loop is CAWSRAVYGYTF. The CDR3 nucleotides read TGTGCCTGGAGTAGAGCAGTCTATGGCTACACCTTC. J is TRBJ1-2 and V is TRBV30; D is ambiguous. Trimming took off 2 bases at V and 4 bases at J, with 8 bases between the two ends. CDR3 length: 12 residues. Germline lookup yields CDR1 GTSNPN and CDR2 SVGIG (reference sequence).

Judged by abundance, this clone is medium-sized. The chain carries TRBV9 and TRBJ2-3; 8 positions match TRBD1. V trimming: 4 bases; J trimming: 6 bases; junction bases outside the gene matches: 16. The CDR3 sequence is 17 residues long. Germline CDR1 and CDR2: SGDLS and YYNGEE. CDR3 coding DNA: TGTGCCAGCAGCACTTATCTGACAGGGGCCGGGGCCGATACGCAGTATTTT. Its translation is CASSTYLTGAGADTQYF. Filled out from reference TRBV9 and TRBJ2-3, the complete variable domain reads DSGVTQTPKHLITATGQRVTLRCSPRSGDLSVYWYQQSLDQGLQFLIQYYNGEERAKGNILERFSAQQFPDLHSELNLSSLELGDSALYFCASSTYLTGAGADTQYFGPGTRLTVL.

V gene TRBV5-6 combines with J gene TRBJ1-1; D gene ambiguous. The CDR3 runs 11 residues. Germline CDR1 and CDR2: SGHDT and YYEEEE. Deletions cut 6 bases from V and 2 bases from J, with 5 bases between. CDR3 in DNA: TGTGCCAGCACCCACAACACTGAAGCTTTCTTT. Residues: CASTHNTEAFF.

The chain carries TRBV30 and TRBJ1-5; 8 bases are a match to TRBD1. CDR3 length: 13 amino acids. From germline, CDR1 is GTSNPN and CDR2 SVGIG (reference sequence). V lost 3 bases and J lost 2; bases outside the gene matches: 0. The CDR3 coding sequence is TGTGCCTGGAGGGGACAGGGCAATCAGCCCCAGCATTTT. Residues: CAWRGQGNQPQHF. Using reference TRBV30 and TRBJ1-5 for the parts outside the CDR3, the full variable domain is SQTIHQWPATLVQPVGSPLSLECTVEGTSNPNLYWYRQAAGRGLQLLFYSVGIGQISSEVPQNLSASRPQDRQFILSSKKLLLSDSGFYLCAWRGQGNQPQHFGDGTRLSIL.

The chain employs TRBV7-9 and TRBJ1-2; D is ambiguous. Germline V gene lookup returns CDR1 SEHNR and CDR2 FQNEAQ (reference sequence). There are 12 residues in the CDR3. V shed 4 bases and J shed 4 bases, with 7 bases lying between them. The DNA for the CDR3 is TGTGCCAGCAGCTCGGACGGCTATGGCTACACCTTC. Its protein product is CASSSDGYGYTF.

V usage is TRBV30 and J usage is TRBJ1-2; D call uncertain. This CDR3 contains 12 residues. The V gene lost 1 base and the J gene lost 8 bases, with 11 bases spanning the gap. Germline CDR1 is GTSNPN and CDR2 is SVGIG (reference sequence). The CDR3: CAWSGGAPGYTF. DNA of the CDR3: TGTGCCTGGAGTGGTGGAGCCCCGGGCTACACCTTC.

J is TRBJ2-2 and V is TRBV25-1; D not certain. Between the trimmed V and J ends, which lost 3 bases and 2 bases, there was a span of 4 bases. Germline loops: CDR1 MGHDK, CDR2 SYGVNS. The CDR3 sequence is 13 residues long. The CDR3 DNA follows: TGTGCCAGCAGTGACTTTAACACCGGGGAGCTGTTTTTT. It encodes CASSDFNTGELFF.

This clone was detected once. The V call is TRBV6-5, the J call TRBJ2-7, with D possibly matching TRBD2 (5 bases). CDR1 is MNHEY and CDR2 is SVGAGI in the germline V gene. The germline V and J ends were trimmed by 8 bases and 0 bases, with 8 bases remaining between them. The CDR3 runs 12 residues. As DNA, the CDR3 is TGTGCCAGCGGGGAGAGCTCCTACGAGCAGTACTTC. Translated, it gives CASGESSYEQYF.

The chain employs TRBV7-6 and TRBJ1-3; D is possibly TRBD1 (6 bases). The CDR3 spans 15 residues. Trimming removed 7 bases at V and 2 bases at J, with 15 bases between. CDR1 is SGHVS, CDR2 FNYEAQ, per germline. The CDR3, as DNA: TGTGCCAGCACCCCAGGGACATTAGCTGGAAACACCATATATTTT. Translation: CASTPGTLAGNTIYF.

V and J are TRBV10-2 and TRBJ2-2; D is unresolved. Looked up from germline, CDR1 is WSHSY and CDR2 is SAAADI. Trimming left V 8 bases short and J 4 bases short, with 8 bases between. This CDR3 is 12 amino acids long. The CDR3 here is CASRGSTGELFF. The CDR3, as DNA: TGCGCCAGCCGCGGATCCACCGGGGAGCTGTTTTTT.

This chain connects TRBV3-1 (or the pseudogene TRBV3-2) to TRBJ2-6; D may correspond to TRBD1 or TRBD2 (5 bases each). Trimming removed 3 bases from V and 0 bases from J, with 21 bases in between. This CDR3 region has 20 residues. Germline values: CDR1 LGHDT, CDR2 YNNKEL (reference sequence). In DNA, the CDR3 is TGTGCCAGCAGCCACGAACCGAGGGGAACAAGGGGCTCTGGGGCCAACGTCCTGACTTTC. It encodes CASSHEPRGTRGSGANVLTF.

The V call is TRBV25-1, the J call TRBJ2-5; D uncertain. In germline, CDR1 is MGHDK, CDR2 SYGVNS. V dropped 2 bases and J dropped 5 bases, with 3 bases sitting between them. The CDR3 has 11 amino acids. As DNA, the CDR3 is TGTGCCAGCAGTGAAGGGGAGACCCAGTACTTC. It yields the protein CASSEGETQYF.

V is TRBV27 and J is TRBJ1-2; D is undetermined. This CDR3 is built from 13 residues. CDR1 is MNHEY, CDR2 SMNVEV, per germline (reference sequence). V lost 6 bases, J lost 4 bases, and 12 bases lay in between. The CDR3 bases are TGTGCCAGCAGGCCCACTGCGGGCTATGGCTACACCTTC. This encodes CASRPTAGYGYTF.

The gene calls are TRBV4-1 and TRBJ1-2; D is ambiguous. Trimming left V 0 bases short and J 8 bases short, with 13 bases between. The CDR3 contains 14 residues. Per the germline V gene, CDR1 is MGHRA and CDR2 is YSYEKL. CDR3 bases: TGCGCCAGCAGCCAAGAAACGGGATTGCGAGGCTACACCTTC. It yields the protein CASSQETGLRGYTF.